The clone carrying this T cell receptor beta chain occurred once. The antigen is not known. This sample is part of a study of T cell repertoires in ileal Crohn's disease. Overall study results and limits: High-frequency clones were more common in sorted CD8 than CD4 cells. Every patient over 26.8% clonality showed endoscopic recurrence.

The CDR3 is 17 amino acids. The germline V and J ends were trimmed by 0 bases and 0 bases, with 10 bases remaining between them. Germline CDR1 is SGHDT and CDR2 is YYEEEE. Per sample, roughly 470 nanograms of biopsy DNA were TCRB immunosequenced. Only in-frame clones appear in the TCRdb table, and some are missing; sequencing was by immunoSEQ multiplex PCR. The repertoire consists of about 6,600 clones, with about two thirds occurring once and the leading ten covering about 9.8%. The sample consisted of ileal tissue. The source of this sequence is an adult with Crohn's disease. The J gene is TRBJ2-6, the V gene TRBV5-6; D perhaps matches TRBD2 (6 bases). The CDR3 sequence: CASSLVAVSSGANVLTF. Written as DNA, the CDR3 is TGTGCCAGCAGCTTGGTAGCGGTTAGCTCTGGGGCCAACGTCCTGACTTTC.